This TCR beta chain emerged from a study of T cells in Graves' hyperthyroidism and ophthalmopathy (dated by TCRdb to the late 2010s). General notes on the study: Peripheral blood was collected at initial diagnosis, before any treatment. To identify distinguishing TCR V-J signatures, a discovery cohort of 100 patients was used, comprising approximately 40 with Graves' ophthalmopathy and around 60 with stable Graves' hyperthyroidism. Prospective prediction of ophthalmopathy was tested in an independent validation cohort consisting of fewer than 20 hyperthyroidism patients and around 16 patients who later progressed to ophthalmopathy. The 100 or so discovery patients were randomly divided into training and test sets at a 7:3 ratio. In more than 5 Graves' hyperthyroidism patients, the study also compared T-cell repertoires from thyroid tissue with T-cell repertoires from blood. Following sampling, methimazole starting at 30 mg daily was given to hyperthyroidism patients, and high-dose intravenous methylprednisolone was given to ophthalmopathy patients. According to the paper, TCR Vbeta CDR3 sequencing was carried out on about 140 peripheral blood samples, which came from 40 to 45 ophthalmopathy, 70 to 80 hyperthyroidism and roughly 17 progressor patients.

Overall study outcomes, separate from this receptor: Sample size was not statistically predetermined, and investigators were not blinded to group allocation. Most expanded thyroid clonotypes (frequency above 0.001) were also found in blood, which suggests that blood repertoires may mirror thyroid immune responses. In validation, progression to ophthalmopathy was predicted by the model with about 70% sensitivity and about 72% specificity, a median of 6.5 months before onset. Ophthalmopathy was separated from stable hyperthyroidism by a 13 V-J signature model, with about 86% sensitivity and about 81% specificity obtained in cross-validation and 80%/75% obtained in testing.

V loses 4 bases of germline sequence and J loses 9 bases, and the interval between the two ends is 11 bases. The CDR3, from cysteine to phenylalanine, totals 12 residues. The kept DNA is CDR3 alone, 36 bases in frame from the first base. The germline V gene supplies CDR1 KGHSH and CDR2 LQKENI. This clonotype showed up many times. This clone's antigen is unknown. No quality values exist for individual bases; no much larger clone is one base distant. In the ophthalmopathy patients, disease was moderately to severely active, with a Clinical Activity Score of 3 or more, a NOSPECS grade of 4 or more, and a duration of less than 3 months. The study excluded patients with uncontrolled infections, other autoimmune diseases, pregnancy or lactation. Diagnoses were based on clinical symptoms, serum thyroxine and TRAb, thyroid ultrasound and orbital computed tomography. Ficoll-Paque density gradient centrifugation was used to isolate PBMCs from approximately 11 ml of fresh peripheral blood. Total RNA was extracted with Trizol reagent, and quality was checked on an Agilent 2100 Bioanalyzer.

The TCR beta CDR3 regions were amplified from the RNA transcripts. For the first round of RT-PCR on the TCR CDR3, the HTBI primer set was used together with the Qiagen OneStep RT-PCR kit. The libraries were constructed in a second round of multiplex PCR and then size-selected and purified. Libraries were sequenced paired-end with 100 bp reads on an Illumina HiSeq2000. In the authors' own workflow: SOAPnuke was used to process the raw data, removing reads that contained adapters or uncalled bases, had a mean Phred below 15, or lacked an exact match to the constant primer or identifier. High-quality paired reads were merged with COPE v1.2.5, and unique nucleotide sequences were defined as clonotypes. Clonotypes were aligned to IMGT TRBV, TRBD and TRBJ reference segments using MiTCR v1.1. Only V-J combinations with frequency above 0.0001, covering approximately 99% of repertoires, were analysed. A TCS score was defined as the ratio of F50 (clonal expansion) to E x V (chaos), with BLOSUM62-based TCRdist applied between CDR3 peptides within each V-J. Welch's t-statistics and random forest reduced some 510 V-J features to about 13, which were used in a naive Bayes classifier (R e1071). Through fastp at Q25 and MiXCR, TCRdb rebuilt clones from the public reads, retaining in-frame beta chains. Rows with one shared CDR3 protein collapse into an entry with the most common genes and DNA. The V and J calls, along with clone size, are taken from TCRdb and not from the paper's own processing. This sample has some 490,000 distinct CDR3 sequences in its table, and 16% of those were observed once. Approximately 30% of the sample lies in the top ten.

The specimen sequenced was blood. The TCR originated in a woman aged 25 to 45 with Graves' ophthalmopathy. The V and J genes are TRBV18 and TRBJ2-3, with the D gene call left open. The nucleotide sequence is TGTGCCAGCTCACATAGGACGGAAACGCAGTATTTT. The encoded protein is CASSHRTETQYF.